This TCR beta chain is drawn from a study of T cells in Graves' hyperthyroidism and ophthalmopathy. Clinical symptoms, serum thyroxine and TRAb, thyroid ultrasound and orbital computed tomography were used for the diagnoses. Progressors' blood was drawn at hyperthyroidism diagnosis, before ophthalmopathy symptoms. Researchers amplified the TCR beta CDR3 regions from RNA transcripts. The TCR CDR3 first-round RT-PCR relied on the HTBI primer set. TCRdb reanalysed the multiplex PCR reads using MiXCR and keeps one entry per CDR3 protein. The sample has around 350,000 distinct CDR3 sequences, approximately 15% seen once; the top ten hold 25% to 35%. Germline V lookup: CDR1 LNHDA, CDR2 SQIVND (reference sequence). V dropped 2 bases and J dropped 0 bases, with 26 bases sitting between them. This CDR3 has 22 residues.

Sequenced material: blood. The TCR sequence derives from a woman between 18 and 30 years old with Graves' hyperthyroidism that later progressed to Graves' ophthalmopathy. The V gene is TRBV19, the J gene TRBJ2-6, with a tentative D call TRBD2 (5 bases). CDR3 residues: CASSISGGSREQFSSGANVLTF. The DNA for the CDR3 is TGTGCCAGTAGTATAAGCGGTGGATCCCGAGAACAGTTTAGCTCTGGGGCCAACGTCCTGACTTTC. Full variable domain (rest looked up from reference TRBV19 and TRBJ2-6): DGGITQSPKYLFRKEGQNVTLSCEQNLNHDAMYWYRQDPGQGLRLIYYSQIVNDFQKGDIAEGYSVSREKKESFPLTVTSAQKNPTAFYLCASSISGGSREQFSSGANVLTFGAGSRLTVL.